The 25 T cell receptor beta chains given below trace back to one sample, sequenced in a study of OX40 agonist ivuxolimab in advanced cancers. Only in-frame clones appear in the TCRdb table, and some are missing; sequencing was by immunoSEQ multiplex PCR. The sample includes approximately 91,000 clones, around 85% of them seen just once. The sample here was CD4+ or CD8+ T cells sorted from blood, taken in a trial of the OX40 agonist ivuxolimab. These receptors all come from an adult with an advanced solid tumor such as melanoma, head and neck, liver or kidney cancer.

Only one count was recorded for this clone. At one end, the junction sequence differs from germline, possibly due to a read error. The V call is TRBV5-1, the J call TRBJ1-1; D ambiguous. Germline values: CDR1 SGHRS, CDR2 YFSETQ. The CDR3 loop spans 13 amino acids. DNA of the CDR3: TGCGCCAGCAGCCACGAGGAGTACACTGAAGCTTCCTTT. As protein: CASSHEEYTEASF.

This chain uses TRBV7-9 with TRBJ1-3; possibly TRBD1 for D (6 bases). Germline V gene sequence: CDR1 SEHNR, CDR2 FQNEAQ (reference sequence). This CDR3 is built from 18 residues. Trimming took off 0 bases at V and 0 bases at J, with 15 bases between the two ends. Here the CDR3 DNA reads TGTGCCAGCAGCTTAGCGGGAGGACAGCGATTCTCTGGAAACACCATATATTTT. Amino acids: CASSLAGGQRFSGNTIYF.

This chain uses TRBV5-1 with TRBJ2-1, with TRBD2 identical over 10 bases. Germline V gene data show CDR1 as SGHRS and CDR2 as YFSETQ. The CDR3 runs to 14 residues. The J segment lost 5 bases and the V segment lost 6 bases, leaving 5 bases of the junction unmatched. This chain's CDR3 is CASTIGLADNEQFF. The CDR3 DNA reads TGCGCCAGCACCATTGGACTAGCGGACAATGAGCAGTTCTTC.

J is TRBJ1-2 and V is TRBV28; 7 positions match TRBD1. V shed 5 bases and J 4 bases; nucleotides not matched to a gene: 4. The CDR3 is 13 amino acids. From germline, CDR1 is MDHEN and CDR2 SYDVKM. DNA of the CDR3: TGTGCCAGCAGTCTGGGACAGCCCTATGGCTACACCTTC. Translation gives CASSLGQPYGYTF.

The CDR3 sequence: CACNRVGQETQYF. The CDR3 DNA reads as TGTGCCTGCAACAGGGTAGGCCAAGAGACCCAGTACTTC. The chain has TRBV30 and TRBJ2-5; TRBD1 might be the D (6 bases). Germline V gene sequence: CDR1 GTSNPN, CDR2 SVGIG (reference sequence). CDR3 size: 13 residues. V lost 6 bases and J lost 1, with 12 bases in between.

The V call is TRBV30, the J call TRBJ2-7, with D possibly being TRBD1 (5 bases). Germline V CDR1 and CDR2: GTSNPN, SVGIG (reference sequence). V lost 3 bases and J 0 bases, leaving 9 bases between the germline ends. CDR3 length: 13 residues. The chain's CDR3 is CAWSETDSYEQYF. DNA for the CDR3: TGTGCCTGGAGCGAGACAGACTCCTACGAGCAGTACTTC.

CDR3 amino acids: CASSLVGQNGYTF. The CDR3 bases are TGTGCCAGCAGCTTAGTTGGACAAAATGGCTACACCTTC. The chain combines TRBV11-1 with TRBJ1-2, with D possibly being TRBD1 (5 bases). Germline V gene lookup returns CDR1 SGHAT and CDR2 FQDESV (reference sequence). The CDR3 extends over 13 amino acids. Trimming shortened V by 1 base and J by 6 bases, and 9 bases separated the two germline ends.

The chain joins TRBV11-3 to TRBJ2-3; D is ambiguous. Germline V gene lookup returns CDR1 SGHNT and CDR2 YENEEA. CDR3 size: 14 residues. Trimming left V 2 bases short and J 4 bases short, with 10 bases between. For the CDR3, the DNA is TGTGCCAGCAGCTTAAGCCAGCCCCCAGATACGCAGTATTTT. As protein: CASSLSQPPDTQYF.

V usage is TRBV2 and J usage is TRBJ1-1; D is unclear. Per the germline V gene, CDR1 is SNHLY and CDR2 is FYNNEI. V lost 4 bases and J 0 bases, leaving 9 bases between the germline ends. The CDR3 consists of 14 residues. The CDR3 here is CASSAPPLNTEAFF. The CDR3 coding sequence is TGTGCCAGCAGTGCCCCCCCTCTGAACACTGAAGCTTTCTTT. The whole variable domain, filled in from reference TRBV2 and TRBJ1-1, reads EPEVTQTPSHQVTQMGQEVILRCVPISNHLYFYWYRQILGQKVEFLVSFYNNEISEKSEIFDDQFSVERPDGSNFTLKIRSTKLEDSAMYFCASSAPPLNTEAFFGQGTRLTVV.

The chain carries TRBV6-6 and TRBJ2-3; no clear D gene. The V end was cut by 2 bases, the J end by 2 bases, with 8 bases between. The CDR3 has 14 residues. Looked up from germline, CDR1 is MNHNY and CDR2 is SVGAGI (reference sequence). The CDR3 spells CASSYTSYTDTQYF. The CDR3 DNA reads TGTGCCAGCAGTTACACCTCGTACACAGATACGCAGTATTTT.

With regard to this clone: Within the sample, other DNA sequences also encode this same CDR3. The rearrangement links TRBV4-1 to TRBJ1-6; TRBD1 is a possible D gene (6 bases). CDR3 length: 16 residues. Trimming removed 1 base at V and 5 bases at J, with 12 bases between. CDR1 MGHRA and CDR2 YSYEKL come from the germline V gene. The CDR3 spells CASSQVGGQNNSPLHF. The CDR3 DNA is TGCGCCAGCAGCCAAGTGGGGGGACAAAATAATTCACCCCTCCACTTT.

The chain couples TRBV2 to TRBJ2-7; D not resolved. V lost 0 bases to trimming and J lost 7 bases, with 16 bases between them. The CDR3 totals 15 residues. CDR1 is SNHLY and CDR2 is FYNNEI in the germline V gene. CDR3 in amino acids: CASSEAGLKGREQYF. CDR3 nucleotides: TGTGCCAGCAGTGAAGCTGGCCTAAAAGGGCGGGAGCAGTACTTC.

The V gene is TRBV19, the J gene TRBJ1-4, with TRBD1 matching over 9 bases. Trimming took 6 bases from V and 2 from J; bases not matched to a gene: 4. Germline assignment: CDR1 LNHDA and CDR2 SQIVND (reference sequence). The CDR3 length is 15 residues. The CDR3: CASRQGAATNEKLFF. The DNA of the CDR3 is TGTGCCAGTAGACAGGGGGCAGCGACTAATGAAAAACTGTTTTTT.

The V gene is TRBV27, the J gene TRBJ2-3; D ambiguous. Germline CDR1 and CDR2: MNHEY and SMNVEV (reference sequence). V shed 0 bases and J shed 2 bases, with 9 bases lying between them. The CDR3 consists of 15 residues. CDR3 protein: CASSLSPGNTDTQYF. In DNA, the CDR3 is TGTGCCAGCAGTTTATCCCCAGGAAACACAGATACGCAGTATTTT.

The table lists this clone with a few counts. V usage is TRBV18 and J usage is TRBJ2-7, with D possibly being TRBD1 or TRBD2 (5 bases each). The CDR3 runs to 12 residues. Trimming took off 4 bases at V and 11 bases at J, with 15 bases between the two ends. CDR1 KGHSH and CDR2 LQKENI come from the germline V gene. For the CDR3, the DNA is TGTGCCAGCTCACAACAGACCGGGGCGGAGTACTTC. Protein product: CASSQQTGAEYF.

The gene calls are TRBV7-9 and TRBJ1-2; 9 positions agree with TRBD1. CDR3 length: 14 amino acids. V lost 2 bases and J lost 6; bases outside the gene matches: 4. CDR1 is SEHNR and CDR2 is FQNEAQ in the germline V gene (reference sequence). This CDR3 reads CASSLNRGPDGYTF. The CDR3 DNA is TGTGCCAGCAGCTTAAACAGGGGGCCTGATGGCTACACCTTC. Full variable domain (missing parts from reference TRBV7-9 and TRBJ1-2): DTGVSQNPRHKITKRGQNVTFRCDPISEHNRLYWYRQTLGQGPEFLTYFQNEAQLEKSRLLSDRFSAERPKGSFSTLEIQRTEQGDSAMYLCASSLNRGPDGYTFGSGTRLTVV.

The rearrangement links TRBV9 to TRBJ2-5; D gene unclear. Germline assignment: CDR1 SGDLS and CDR2 YYNGEE. The CDR3 has 14 amino acids. Trimming removed 4 bases at V and 1 base at J, with 11 bases between. CDR3 in amino acids: CASSSQGSQETQYF. In nucleotides, the CDR3 is TGTGCCAGCAGCTCTCAAGGGTCCCAAGAGACCCAGTACTTC.

V is TRBV5-1 and J is TRBJ1-2, with 9 bases fitting TRBD1. Unmatched junction bases numbered 5, after V lost 1 base and J lost 4 bases. There are 15 residues in the CDR3. Germline-derived CDR1 and CDR2 are SGHRS and YFSETQ. The CDR3 protein is CASSLQPGQGYGYTF. The CDR3 DNA is TGCGCCAGCAGCTTGCAGCCGGGACAGGGCTATGGCTACACCTTC.

V usage is TRBV6-1 and J usage is TRBJ2-1; 7 positions agree with TRBD1. J gave up 7 bases and V 8 bases, and 5 bases lay outside the gene matches. Germline V lookup: CDR1 MNHNS, CDR2 SASEGT. The CDR3 is 12 residues long. CDR3 DNA sequence: TGTGCCAGCCGATGGGACAGAAATGAGCAGTTCTTC. Residues: CASRWDRNEQFF.

The gene calls are TRBV29-1 and TRBJ2-3, with TRBD1 matching over 10 bases. This CDR3 comprises 14 residues. Germline-derived CDR1 and CDR2 are SQVTM and ANQGSEA. Germline trimming cut 3 bases from V and 1 base from J; bases unmatched to any gene: 1. The CDR3 nucleotides read TGCAGCGTTGATGGGACAGGGGGCACAGATACGCAGTATTTT. Protein product: CSVDGTGGTDTQYF.

The sample holds a few counts of this clone. The chain links TRBV18 to TRBJ1-1; D remains unclear. The V and J ends lost 3 bases and 5 bases respectively, with 10 bases between them. The length of the CDR3 is 13 residues. Germline assignment: CDR1 KGHSH and CDR2 LQKENI. The CDR3 here is CASSPSVETEAFF. The CDR3 bases are TGTGCCAGCTCACCGAGTGTGGAGACTGAAGCTTTCTTT. The variable domain in full, completed from reference TRBV18 and TRBJ1-1, reads NAGVMQNPRHLVRRRGQEARLRCSPMKGHSHVYWYRQLPEEGLKFMVYLQKENIIDESGMPKERFSAEFPKEGPSILRIQQVVRGDSAAYFCASSPSVETEAFFGQGTRLTVV.

To note about this clone: Germline and junction disagree at one end, which may indicate a read error. The chain's CDR3 is CASSPFATENLPLHF. The CDR3 nucleotides are TGCGCCAGCAGCCCATTTGCGACAGAAAATTTACCCCTCCACTTT. V is TRBV4-3 and J is TRBJ1-6, with D perhaps matching TRBD1 (5 bases). The germline V gene encodes CDR1 LGHNA and CDR2 YSLEER. The CDR3 contains 15 residues.

The rearrangement uses TRBV29-1 and TRBJ2-7; D is perhaps TRBD1 (6 bases). V was clipped by 6 bases and J by 8 bases, with 14 bases between them. Germline V gene sequence: CDR1 SQVTM, CDR2 ANQGSEA. This CDR3 comprises 11 residues. This CDR3 is CSVSLGDKQYF. DNA of the CDR3: TGCAGCGTCTCATTGGGGGACAAGCAGTACTTC.

The J gene is TRBJ2-3, the V gene TRBV28, with 9 bases lining up with TRBD2. Per the germline V gene, CDR1 is MDHEN and CDR2 is SYDVKM. The ends lost 4 bases at V and 4 bases at J; junction bases unmatched: 6. This CDR3 contains 15 residues. For the CDR3, the DNA is TGTGCCAGCAGTTATCTAGCGGGGTTCTCAGATACGCAGTATTTT. Encoded protein: CASSYLAGFSDTQYF.

The chain couples TRBV7-2 to TRBJ1-5, with a tentative D call TRBD1 (5 bases). The CDR3 runs to 14 residues. The V gene lost 2 bases and the J gene lost 5 bases, with 10 bases spanning the gap. Germline lookup yields CDR1 SGHTA and CDR2 FQGNSA. CDR3: CASSLSGFDQPQHF. The CDR3 nucleotides are TGTGCCAGCAGCTTATCAGGGTTTGATCAGCCCCAGCATTTT.